This record concerns one T cell receptor (beta chain) sequence. The data are from a study of blood T cell repertoires in COVID-19. V gave up 6 bases and J gave up 6 bases, with 14 bases separating them. This CDR3 is built from 13 residues. Which cohort a participant joined came from the clinical history participants gave. Two negative PCRs, clearance, or symptom resolution were required of recovered Cohort 3 donors. Profiling relied on immunoSEQ multiplex PCR, and the TCRdb table lists in-frame clones only, not all of them. The sample lists 400,000 to 500,000 clones; around 87% were seen once. This sequence originates from a woman between 40 and 50 years old who had recovered from COVID-19. The sample consisted of PBMCs or T cells enriched from blood (not recorded which). The chain recombines TRBV12-3 or TRBV12-4 with TRBJ1-1, with D unclear. CDR3 region: CASSSRWFAEAFF. The CDR3, as DNA: TGTGCCAGCAGCTCCCGGTGGTTCGCTGAAGCTTTCTTT.